This TCR beta chain is from a study of blood T cell repertoires in COVID-19. Losses at the gene ends were 5 bases for V and 1 base for J; bases not matched to a gene: 7. This CDR3 comprises 15 residues. Per germline, CDR1 ENHRY and CDR2 SYGVKD. Data came from immunoSEQ multiplex PCR; TCRdb stores just in-frame clones and leaves some out. The profile covers fewer than 350,000 clones, with around nine tenths appearing a single time and less than 5% taken by the ten largest. The sequence derives from a woman between 55 and 75 years old with COVID-19, enrolled during active disease. This rearrangement joins TRBV10-3 to TRBJ2-5; 7 nucleotides line up with TRBD1. Sequenced sample: peripheral blood. DNA of the CDR3: TGTGCCATCAGTATCCCGGGACAGAGCCAAGAGACCCAGTACTTC. Its protein is CAISIPGQSQETQYF.